Listed below are T cell receptor beta chains from one sample, sequenced in a study of blood T cell repertoires in COVID-19. Assay used: immunoSEQ multiplex PCR; TCRdb lists only in-frame clones, some missing. The sample records about 59,000 clones, around 80% being singletons. The specimen was peripheral blood. The receptors originated from a man at least 80 years old with acute or convalescent COVID-19. CDR3s leave out the opening cysteine and the closing phenylalanine or tryptophan.

J | V | CDR3
TRBJ1-3 | TRBV19 | ASSIVKDRGDRLGNTIY
TRBJ2-3 | TRBV9 | ASSGVAGLATDTQY
TRBJ2-3 | TRBV7-8 | ASSSLAGGDTQY
TRBJ1-5 | TRBV19 | ASTTNRGRSNQPQH
TRBJ1-1 | TRBV6-5 | ASSSTTARTEAF
TRBJ1-1 | TRBV30 | AWSPQGIEAF
TRBJ2-7 | TRBV18 | ASSPGNVPGSTYEQY
TRBJ1-2 | TRBV5-4 | ASSSQGALLYGYT
TRBJ1-1 | TRBV19 | ASSWGGPNTEAF
TRBJ1-5 | TRBV7-8 | ASSLKGASNQPQH
TRBJ1-2 | TRBV6-1 | ASSEGGGQSYGYT